The T cell receptor beta chain under discussion was sequenced for a study of cytomegalovirus exposure and HLA in healthy donors. A multiplex PCR was run with 60 Vbeta primers and 13 Jbeta primers. Using immunoSEQ multiplex PCR, the repertoire was profiled, and TCRdb retains in-frame clones only, with some absent. This sample has 200,000 or so clones, with roughly four fifths found just once. On this clone: As yet, its antigen is unknown.

Study observations and caveats: Sequencing depth across donors, presence/absence analyses assumed, was roughly uniform.

CDR1 and CDR2 (germline): SNHLY, FYNNEI. Trimming stripped 4 bases from V and 0 bases from J, with 7 bases between. The CDR3 consists of 13 residues. The sample taken for sequencing was PBMCs. The source is a boy aged 2 to 10 in good health and CMV-seronegative. The chain has TRBV2 and TRBJ2-7, with D unclear. CDR3 nucleotides: TGTGCCAGCAGTGTTTCAATCTCCTACGAGCAGTACTTC. Translating gives CASSVSISYEQYF.